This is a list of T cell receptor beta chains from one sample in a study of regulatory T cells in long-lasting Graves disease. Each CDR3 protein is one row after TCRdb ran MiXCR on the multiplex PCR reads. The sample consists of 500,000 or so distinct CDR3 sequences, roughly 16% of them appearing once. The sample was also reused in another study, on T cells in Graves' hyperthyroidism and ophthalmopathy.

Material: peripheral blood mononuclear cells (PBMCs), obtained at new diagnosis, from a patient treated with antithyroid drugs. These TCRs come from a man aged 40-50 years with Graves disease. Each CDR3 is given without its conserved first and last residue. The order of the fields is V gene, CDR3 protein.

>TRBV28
ASRPRTGGIRGYT
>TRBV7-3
ASSPLGRANTGELF
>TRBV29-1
SVGSGGSQPQH
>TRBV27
ASSLSPNTAYGYT
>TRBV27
ASSLTRVETQY
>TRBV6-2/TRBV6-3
ASSESTSDTYNEQF
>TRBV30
ALTKGQNTEAF
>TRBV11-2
ASSWGDRGYEQY
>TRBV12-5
ASGENSGRWDEQF
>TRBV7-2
ASSQEQNTEAF
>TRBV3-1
ASSLLVQVGELF
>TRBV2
ASSEAGRVGTEAF
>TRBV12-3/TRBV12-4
ASSFGAVSYNEQF
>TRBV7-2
ASSFRTSGYTDTQY
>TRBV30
AWAGPPNTGELF
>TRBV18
ASSPDVTGLQY
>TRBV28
ASSLEGRGGEKLF
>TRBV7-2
ASSPGLHTGELF
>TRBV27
ASSFPDVPHNEQF
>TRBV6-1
ASRDDRGTGETQY